Presented here are 29 T cell receptor beta chains from one specimen sequenced in a study of T-cell memory formation after mild COVID-19. From the 5' RACE reads, TCRdb called clonotypes with MiXCR, one entry per CDR3 protein. The table lists a few hundred thousand distinct CDR3 sequences, 15% to 20% of them singletons. The specimen was PBMCs or a T cell subset sorted from them (not recorded which). These receptors were collected from a man aged 18 to 29 who had mild COVID-19 (a few samples of this study predate the infection). Cell type and time point are not known.

This clonotype occurred many times. The V call is TRBV5-1, the J call TRBJ2-6; D gene ambiguous. V was trimmed by 4 bases and J by 0 bases, leaving 5 bases between them. CDR1 SGHRS and CDR2 YFSETQ come from the germline V gene. This CDR3 contains 14 residues. The CDR3 sequence is CASSPNSGANVLTF. In nucleotides, the CDR3 is TGCGCCAGCAGCCCTAACTCTGGGGCCAACGTCCTGACTTTC.

This chain connects TRBV2 to TRBJ2-5; D is undetermined. Trimming removed 3 bases at V and 6 bases at J, with 5 bases between. CDR3 length: 11 amino acids. Germline CDR1 SNHLY, CDR2 FYNNEI. The CDR3 reads CASSDLKTQYF. CDR3 nucleotides: TGTGCCAGCAGTGATCTGAAGACCCAGTACTTC.

This clonotype came up many times. The rearrangement joins TRBV12-3 or TRBV12-4 to TRBJ1-1; no reliable D call. V gave up 7 bases and J gave up 4 bases, with 7 bases separating them. The CDR3 has 11 residues. The CDR3 coding sequence is TGTGCCAGCACTTCCCTCACTGAAGCTTTCTTT. It translates to CASTSLTEAFF.

This clonotype has a handful of counts. V usage is TRBV3-1 and J usage is TRBJ2-1, with D unresolved. V was clipped by 3 bases and J by 7 bases, with 13 bases between them. CDR1 is LGHDT, CDR2 YNNKEL, per germline (reference sequence). CDR3 length: 14 residues. The CDR3 loop reads CASSQLPSENEQFF. CDR3 sequence (DNA): TGTGCCAGCAGCCAGCTCCCTTCGGAAAATGAGCAGTTCTTC.

The chain uses TRBV4-1 and TRBJ2-3; 8 bases agree with TRBD1. This CDR3 is 15 amino acids long. Per the germline V gene, CDR1 is MGHRA and CDR2 is YSYEKL. V lost 2 bases, J lost 6 bases, and 7 bases stayed unmatched. The CDR3 region has the DNA TGCGCCAGCAGCCAACAGGGGGCTAAGGGGGATACGCAGTATTTT. Its protein product is CASSQQGAKGDTQYF.

The chain joins TRBV5-5 to TRBJ2-5; 14 nucleotides match TRBD2. Germline CDR1 and CDR2: SGHKS and YYEKEE (reference sequence). CDR3 length equals 16 residues. V was pared by 3 bases and J by 2 bases, with 3 bases of the junction left unmatched. CDR3 in amino acids: CASSSRTSGGQETQYF. In DNA form, the CDR3 reads TGTGCCAGCAGCTCCAGGACTAGCGGGGGGCAAGAGACCCAGTACTTC.

In nucleotides, the CDR3 is TGTGCCAGCAGTTCCGACAGAACCTACGAGCAGTACTTC. Translating gives CASSSDRTYEQYF. V gene TRBV27 combines with J gene TRBJ2-7, with D perhaps matching TRBD1 (5 bases). Germline loops: CDR1 MNHEY, CDR2 SMNVEV (reference sequence). The CDR3 loop spans 13 amino acids. The V end lost 4 bases, the J end lost 2 bases, and 9 bases lay between the germline ends.

This clonotype occurred many times. The chain recombines TRBV9 with TRBJ1-2; D gene uncertain. The V and J ends lost 0 bases and 6 bases respectively, with 15 bases between them. Germline assignment: CDR1 SGDLS and CDR2 YYNGEE. The CDR3 length is 15 residues. The CDR3 DNA is TGTGCCAGCAGCGTAGCAGAAGCAGGCTGGAATGGCTACACCTTC. Its protein is CASSVAEAGWNGYTF.

This clonotype was seen more than once but under ten times. The chain joins TRBV14 to TRBJ2-1; 8 bases match TRBD1. Losses at the gene ends were 3 bases for V and 0 bases for J; bases not matched to a gene: 7. Germline loops: CDR1 SGHDN, CDR2 FVKESK. The CDR3 spans 17 residues. CDR3 sequence: CASSHRTGSHSYNEQFF. DNA for the CDR3: TGTGCCAGCAGCCACCGGACAGGGTCCCACTCCTACAATGAGCAGTTCTTC.

The chain combines TRBV7-9 with TRBJ1-5; 7 bases map to TRBD1. Per the germline V gene, CDR1 is SEHNR and CDR2 is FQNEAQ (reference sequence). This CDR3 region has 13 residues. The J segment lost 6 bases and the V segment lost 5 bases, leaving 4 bases of the junction unmatched. The CDR3: CASSQGVGQPQHF. In DNA, the CDR3 is TGTGCCAGCAGCCAGGGGGTGGGTCAGCCCCAGCATTTT. Based on the CDR3 plus reference TRBV7-9 and TRBJ1-5, the full variable domain is DTGVSQNPRHKITKRGQNVTFRCDPISEHNRLYWYRQTLGQGPEFLTYFQNEAQLEKSRLLSDRFSAERPKGSFSTLEIQRTEQGDSAMYLCASSQGVGQPQHFGDGTRLSIL.

There are a few counts of this clonotype. V usage is TRBV5-1 and J usage is TRBJ1-2, with D possibly matching TRBD1 (5 bases). Trimming removed 2 bases from V and 4 bases from J, with 21 bases in between. The CDR3 runs 17 residues. Germline V CDR1 and CDR2: SGHRS, YFSETQ. The CDR3 spells CASSLSGDGKLTYGYTF. The CDR3 DNA sequence: TGCGCCAGCAGCTTAAGTGGGGACGGCAAACTCACCTATGGCTACACCTTC. The full variable domain, completed using reference TRBV5-1 and TRBJ1-2, is KAGVTQTPRYLIKTRGQQVTLSCSPISGHRSVSWYQQTPGQGLQFLFEYFSETQRNKGNFPGRFSGRQFSNSRSEMNVSTLELGDSALYLCASSLSGDGKLTYGYTFGSGTRLTVV.

The V and J genes are TRBV24-1 and TRBJ2-3; 11 nucleotides align to TRBD1. The CDR3 runs to 19 residues. Germline V lookup: CDR1 KGHDR, CDR2 SFDVKD. V lost 1 base to trimming and J lost 5 bases; unmatched junction nucleotides: 13. In DNA, the CDR3 is TGTGCCACCAGTGATTTTGGGGATAGGGACAGGGGGAAGGAAGATACGCAGTATTTT. Translation gives CATSDFGDRDRGKEDTQYF.

V is TRBV5-1 and J is TRBJ2-7; TRBD2 aligns across 8 bases. There are 16 residues in the CDR3. V lost 0 bases to trimming and J lost 3 bases; unmatched junction nucleotides: 8. The germline CDR1 and CDR2 sequences are SGHRS and YFSETQ. CDR3 sequence: CASSLGWAGGDYEQYF. The CDR3, as DNA: TGCGCCAGCAGCTTGGGGTGGGCGGGGGGCGACTACGAGCAGTACTTC.

This chain connects TRBV25-1 to TRBJ2-3, with 7 positions matching TRBD1. The CDR3 totals 15 residues. Germline CDR1 is MGHDK and CDR2 is SYGVNS. V shed 6 bases, J shed 2 bases, and the junction held 8 bases outside the gene matches. The CDR3 DNA follows: TGTGCCAGCAGAAGACAGGGCCGAATCACAGATACGCAGTATTTT. Amino acid sequence: CASRRQGRITDTQYF.

The chain is built from TRBV6-6 and TRBJ2-2; 8 bases agree with TRBD1. V dropped 5 bases and J dropped 6; count of bases not matched to a gene: 5. The germline gives CDR1 MNHNY, CDR2 SVGAGI (reference sequence). The CDR3 runs to 14 residues. The chain's CDR3 is CASSLPGGSGELFF. The DNA of the CDR3 is TGTGCCAGCAGTCTTCCAGGGGGCTCCGGGGAGCTGTTTTTT.

A few counts support this clonotype. V and J are TRBV5-4 and TRBJ2-1; perhaps TRBD1 as D (5 bases). Germline-derived CDR1 and CDR2 are SGHNT and YYREEE (reference sequence). V lost 0 bases, J lost 0 bases, and 13 bases lay in between. The CDR3 contains 17 residues. The CDR3 loop is CASSLEGATSSYNEQFF. For the CDR3, the DNA is TGTGCCAGCAGCTTGGAAGGGGCTACGAGCTCCTACAATGAGCAGTTCTTC.

This clonotype was counted a few times. V usage is TRBV20-1 and J usage is TRBJ1-6; 8 bases map to TRBD1. The V gene end was trimmed by 6 bases and the J gene end by 7 bases; junction bases not matched to a gene: 11. The CDR3 length is 15 residues. From germline, CDR1 is DFQATT and CDR2 SNEGSKA (reference sequence). CDR3: CSAERATGDNSPLHF. CDR3 sequence (DNA): TGCAGTGCGGAGAGAGCGACAGGGGACAATTCACCCCTCCACTTT.

This chain links TRBV5-4 with TRBJ1-1; 7 nucleotides line up with TRBD1. The CDR3 is made up of 15 amino acids. V lost 4 bases and J lost 1; bases outside the gene matches: 7. CDR1 and CDR2 (germline): SGHNT, YYREEE (reference sequence). The DNA of the CDR3 is TGTGCCAGCAGCACCCTGACAGGGCGGAACACTGAAGCTTTCTTT. Translating it yields CASSTLTGRNTEAFF.

The J gene is TRBJ2-3, the V gene TRBV5-5; perhaps TRBD2 as D (5 bases). This CDR3 has 15 residues. Germline lookup yields CDR1 SGHKS and CDR2 YYEKEE (reference sequence). V dropped 1 base and J dropped 6 bases, with 15 bases sitting between them. CDR3 sequence: CASSLLVRGGDTQYF. The CDR3 DNA is TGTGCCAGCAGCTTGCTCGTTCGGGGTGGCGATACGCAGTATTTT.

This clonotype was found a few times. This chain joins TRBV7-6 and TRBJ1-2; D call uncertain. There are 13 residues in the CDR3. Trimming shortened V by 2 bases and J by 2 bases, and 6 bases separated the two germline ends. From germline, CDR1 is SGHVS and CDR2 FNYEAQ. The chain's CDR3 is CASSLQANYGYTF. The CDR3, as DNA: TGTGCCAGCAGCTTACAGGCGAACTATGGCTACACCTTC. The variable domain in full, with the rest retrieved from reference TRBV7-6 and TRBJ1-2, is GAGVSQSPRYKVTKRGQDVALRCDPISGHVSLYWYRQALGQGPEFLTYFNYEAQQDKSGLPNDRFSAERPEGSISTLTIQRTEQRDSAMYRCASSLQANYGYTFGSGTRLTVV.

The chain has TRBV20-1 and TRBJ2-3; 10 bases are a match to TRBD2. V lost 2 bases and J lost 0; bases outside the gene matches: 8. The CDR3 length is 17 residues. Germline V gene lookup returns CDR1 DFQATT and CDR2 SNEGSKA (reference sequence). The CDR3 spells CSARLAGVDPSTDTQYF. The DNA of the CDR3 is TGCAGTGCTAGACTAGCGGGGGTAGATCCTAGCACAGATACGCAGTATTTT.

This clonotype was counted once. The V and J genes are TRBV5-4 and TRBJ1-2; D not certain. Germline V gene sequence: CDR1 SGHNT, CDR2 YYREEE (reference sequence). V lost 4 bases, J lost 8 bases, and 15 bases lay in between. The CDR3 runs 13 residues. CDR3: CASSANEIGGYTF. CDR3 sequence (DNA): TGTGCCAGCAGCGCAAACGAAATCGGGGGCTACACCTTC.

The chain carries TRBV11-2 and TRBJ2-1, with unresolved D. Per the germline V gene, CDR1 is SGHAT and CDR2 is FQNNGV. The CDR3 has 16 residues. Trimming removed 0 bases at V and 0 bases at J, with 9 bases between. CDR3 residues: CASSLDLSSSYNEQFF. CDR3 nucleotide sequence: TGTGCCAGCAGCTTAGATCTTTCTAGCTCCTACAATGAGCAGTTCTTC.

V gene TRBV20-1 combines with J gene TRBJ1-6; D might be TRBD1 (5 bases). The CDR3 runs to 13 residues. CDR1 and CDR2 (germline): DFQATT, SNEGSKA (reference sequence). Between the trimmed V and J ends, which lost 5 bases and 7 bases, there was a span of 12 bases. This CDR3 is CSALARDNSPLHF. CDR3 nucleotides: TGCAGTGCTTTGGCACGGGACAATTCACCCCTCCACTTT.

The CDR3 sequence: CSTNGRSGVTEAFF. CDR3 nucleotide sequence: TGCAGTACTAATGGGAGAAGCGGGGTCACTGAAGCTTTCTTT. This chain links TRBV20-1 with TRBJ1-1; D is undetermined. The CDR3 extends over 14 amino acids. The V gene lost 8 bases and the J gene lost 4 bases, with 20 bases spanning the gap. Germline loops: CDR1 DFQATT, CDR2 SNEGSKA (reference sequence).

This clonotype was observed a few times. V gene TRBV7-2 combines with J gene TRBJ2-1; the D gene is possibly TRBD1 (5 bases). V was clipped by 3 bases and J by 3 bases, with 12 bases between them. CDR3 size: 15 residues. Germline lookup yields CDR1 SGHTA and CDR2 FQGNSA. The CDR3 region is CASSFSAGLYNEQFF. In DNA form, the CDR3 reads TGTGCCAGCAGCTTTTCAGCAGGGCTCTACAATGAGCAGTTCTTC.

The CDR3: CASSYSSRKGAGYTF. CDR3 coding DNA: TGTGCCAGCAGTTACTCGAGTCGTAAAGGGGCTGGCTACACCTTC. V and J are TRBV6-5 and TRBJ1-2; D may be TRBD1 (5 bases). The CDR3 loop spans 15 amino acids. V was cut by 0 bases and J by 7 bases, with 15 bases left in between. Germline V gene data show CDR1 as MNHEY and CDR2 as SVGAGI.

This sequence joins TRBV7-9 and TRBJ2-2; 8 bases fit TRBD2. The length of the CDR3 is 16 residues. J lost 0 bases, V lost 1 base, and 1 base had no gene match. Germline lookup yields CDR1 SEHNR and CDR2 FQNEAQ (reference sequence). CDR3 sequence reads: CASSLGGLANTGELFF. As DNA, the CDR3 is TGTGCCAGCAGCTTAGGGGGACTAGCGAACACCGGGGAGCTGTTTTTT.

The rearrangement joins TRBV12-3 or TRBV12-4 to TRBJ1-1, with D unclear. The V and J ends lost 4 bases and 0 bases respectively, with 6 bases between them. This CDR3 is built from 13 residues. The CDR3 region is CASSSLLNTEAFF. The DNA of the CDR3 is TGTGCCAGCAGTTCCCTGTTGAACACTGAAGCTTTCTTT.